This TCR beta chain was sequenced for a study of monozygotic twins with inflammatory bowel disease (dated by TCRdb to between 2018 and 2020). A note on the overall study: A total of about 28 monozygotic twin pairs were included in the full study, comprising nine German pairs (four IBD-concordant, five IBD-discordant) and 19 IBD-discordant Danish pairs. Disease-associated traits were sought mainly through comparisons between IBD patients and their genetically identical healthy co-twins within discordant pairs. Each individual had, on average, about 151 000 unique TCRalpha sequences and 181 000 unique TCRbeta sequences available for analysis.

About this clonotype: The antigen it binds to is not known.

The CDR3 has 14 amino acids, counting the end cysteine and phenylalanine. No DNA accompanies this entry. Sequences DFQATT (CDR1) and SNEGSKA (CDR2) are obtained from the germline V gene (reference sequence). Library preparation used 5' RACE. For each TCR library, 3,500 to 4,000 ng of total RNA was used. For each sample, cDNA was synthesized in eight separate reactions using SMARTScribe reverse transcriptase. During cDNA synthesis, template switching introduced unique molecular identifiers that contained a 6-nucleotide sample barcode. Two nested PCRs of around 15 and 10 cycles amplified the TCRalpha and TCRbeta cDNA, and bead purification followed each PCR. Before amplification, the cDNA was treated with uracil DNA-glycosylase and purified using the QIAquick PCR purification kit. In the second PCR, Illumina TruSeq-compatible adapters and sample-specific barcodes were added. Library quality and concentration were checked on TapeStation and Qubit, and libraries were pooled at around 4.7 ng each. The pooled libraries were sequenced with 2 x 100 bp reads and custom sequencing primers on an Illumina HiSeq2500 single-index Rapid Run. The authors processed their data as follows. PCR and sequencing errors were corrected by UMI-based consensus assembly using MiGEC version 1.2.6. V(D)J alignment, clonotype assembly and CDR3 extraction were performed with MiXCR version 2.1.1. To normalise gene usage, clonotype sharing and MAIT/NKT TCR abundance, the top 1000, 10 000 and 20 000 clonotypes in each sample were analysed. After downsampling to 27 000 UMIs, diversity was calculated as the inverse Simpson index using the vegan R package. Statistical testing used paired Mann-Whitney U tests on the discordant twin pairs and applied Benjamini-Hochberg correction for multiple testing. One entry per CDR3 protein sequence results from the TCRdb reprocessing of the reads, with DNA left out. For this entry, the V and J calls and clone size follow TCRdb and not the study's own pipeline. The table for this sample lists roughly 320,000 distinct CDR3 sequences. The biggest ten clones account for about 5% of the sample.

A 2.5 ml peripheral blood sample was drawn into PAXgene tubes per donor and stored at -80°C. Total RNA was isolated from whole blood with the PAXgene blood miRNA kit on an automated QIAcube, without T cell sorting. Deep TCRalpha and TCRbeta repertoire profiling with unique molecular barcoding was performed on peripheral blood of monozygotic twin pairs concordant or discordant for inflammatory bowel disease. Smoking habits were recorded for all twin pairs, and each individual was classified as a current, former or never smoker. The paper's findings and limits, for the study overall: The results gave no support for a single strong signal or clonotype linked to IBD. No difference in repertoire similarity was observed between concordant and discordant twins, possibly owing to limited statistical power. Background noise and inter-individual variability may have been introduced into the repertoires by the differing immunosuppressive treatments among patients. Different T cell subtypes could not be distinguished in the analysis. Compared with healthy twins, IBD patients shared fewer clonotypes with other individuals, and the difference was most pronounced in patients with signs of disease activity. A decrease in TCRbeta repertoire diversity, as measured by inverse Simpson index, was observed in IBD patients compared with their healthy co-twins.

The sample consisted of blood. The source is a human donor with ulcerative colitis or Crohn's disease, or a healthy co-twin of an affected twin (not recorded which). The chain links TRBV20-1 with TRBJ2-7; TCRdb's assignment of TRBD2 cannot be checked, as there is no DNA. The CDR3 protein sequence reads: CRVGASGTTYEQYF.